This entry concerns a single T cell receptor (beta chain). The sample originates from a study of OX40 agonist ivuxolimab in advanced cancers. Across the study: Those enrolled were 70% to 85% male, with a mean age of approximately 60 years and ages from roughly 20 to 85.

Using immunoSEQ multiplex PCR, the repertoire was profiled, and TCRdb retains in-frame clones only, with some absent. The sample consists of some 87,000 clones, more than 70% of them appearing once. V shed 10 bases and J shed 2 bases, with 21 bases lying between them. CDR3 length equals 15 residues. Sequencing was performed on CD4+ or CD8+ T cells sorted from blood, taken in a trial of the OX40 agonist ivuxolimab. The rearrangement links TRBV5-3 to TRBJ1-2, with a possible D match to TRBD1 (6 bases). Being an ORF, TRBV5-3 has a function that is uncertain. The source is an adult with an advanced solid tumor such as melanoma, head and neck, liver or kidney cancer. The CDR3 reads CAFYLSGGGNYGYTF. CDR3 nucleotides: TGTGCCTTCTATCTGTCGGGAGGGGGGAACTATGGCTACACCTTC.